This TCR beta chain was identified in a study of identical twins (dated by TCRdb to about 2016). General notes on the study: The study deep-sequenced TCR alpha and beta repertoires from monozygotic twins, unrelated adults of various ages and cord blood to test whether fetal clonotypes persist. Replicate twin experiments were performed at different times using different library preparation protocols to rule out contamination. Study-level results and caveats: Compared with coincidental sharing between unrelated individuals, out-of-frame TCR alpha sequences shared between twins had an excess of sequences with low generation probability. Invariant T cells such as MAIT and iNKT could partly confound zero-insertion analyses, although diverse VJ usage argued against such confounding for most clonotypes. Out-of-frame TCR alpha sharing in monozygotic twins was systematically underestimated by recombination models, whereas sharing between unrelated individuals was in agreement with the recombination models. In beta out-of-frame sequences, excess twin sharing was weaker, because having fewer shared sequences lowered the signal-to-noise ratio. Abundant cord blood beta clonotypes had fewer insertions, young adult naive repertoires showed a similar but weaker trend, and memory repertoires showed no such trend. Because the same donors could not be followed over many years, the conclusions depended on cross-sectional statistical analysis.

Every donor in the study was a healthy Caucasian. Miltenyi CD45RO+ enrichment and human naive T-cell isolation kits were used to isolate memory (CD45RO+) and naive T cells from PBMC. This clonotype was recorded a few times. This clone's antigen is unknown. Base qualities are not provided; no much larger clone lies one nucleotide away. The CDR1 and CDR2 encoded by the germline V gene are SQVTM and ANQGSEA. V ends up 8 bases short and J 8 bases short, with an unmatched junction base count of 11. The CDR3, from cysteine to phenylalanine, totals 13 residues. Here the CDR3 DNA is all that survives: 39 bases in frame from base 1. The library was generated by 5' RACE. Sequencing relied on an Illumina HiSeq 2000. A universal primer binding site was introduced by template switching, and a unique molecular identifier was present in the final cDNA, enabling accurate counting of TCR cDNA molecules. Specific primers in the conserved constant-segment region were used to synthesize first-strand cDNA for TCR alpha and beta chains. To control for contamination, every cDNA library was double barcoded, receiving both a SMART-Mk sample barcode and Illumina barcodes. TruSeq adapter sequences along with Illumina sample barcodes were introduced in two successive PCR steps. The Illumina HiSeq platform was used with custom primers to sequence TCR alpha and beta cDNA libraries. As for the original processing: Raw reads were processed with MiGEC to extract unique molecular identifiers, and MiXCR was used to determine CDR3 positions. For each individual, recombination models were inferred using an EM algorithm with the repgenHMM and IGoR tools. Shared clonotype analysis was performed with the tcR package in R, normalizing sharing by the product of cloneset sizes. To study raw recombination free of thymic and clonal selection effects, out-of-frame nonproductive sequences were analyzed. TCRdb trimmed the raw reads at Q25, called clones with MiXCR and kept productive beta chains. Every distinct CDR3 protein forms one entry, paired with its most common genes and DNA. TCRdb, not the authors, supplied the V and J calls. For this sample the table gives about 240,000 distinct CDR3 sequences, of which roughly a tenth were detected only once. The ten most abundant clones make up less than 12% of the sample.

The clonotype was recovered from a man in his fifties in good health. This sequence uses TRBV29-1 and TRBJ2-3; 9 central bases correspond to TRBD2. Sequencing was carried out using memory T cells sorted from blood. What the cell subset or site label conveys for this sample: CD45RO+ enriched T cells. The nucleotides read TGCAGCCCACGGGAGTCAGCGGGAGGTACGCAGTATTTT. Its coded protein is CSPRESAGGTQYF.